The 21 T cell receptor beta chains listed next were all sequenced from one sample in a study of T cell responses to AZD1222 COVID-19 vaccine. The assay was immunoSEQ multiplex PCR, and TCRdb's table has in-frame clones only and misses some. The table includes around 120,000 clones, around 92% detected once. Sequenced here: peripheral blood, sampled on day 0 of AZD1222 vaccination. The source of these receptors is an adult in good health.

This clone was counted only a few times. The chain is built from TRBV7-2 and TRBJ2-1, with 10 bases lining up with TRBD2. The CDR3 consists of 15 residues. Germline lookup yields CDR1 SGHTA and CDR2 FQGNSA. Unmatched junction bases numbered 7, after V lost 2 bases and J lost 9 bases. The CDR3 DNA reads as TGTGCCAGCAGCTTAAGCGCTAGCGGGAGTGGTGAGCAGTTCTTC. Its protein product is CASSLSASGSGEQFF.

The V gene is TRBV27, the J gene TRBJ1-4, with D possibly matching TRBD1 (6 bases). Looked up from germline, CDR1 is MNHEY and CDR2 is SMNVEV (reference sequence). Trimming cost V 5 bases and J 7 bases, with 14 bases left between them. CDR3 length equals 14 residues. The CDR3 DNA reads as TGTGCCAGCAGTCCTAGGGGGGGTGGTGAAAAACTGTTTTTT. Translating gives CASSPRGGGEKLFF.

This chain joins TRBV6-5 and TRBJ2-5; 10 bases fit TRBD2. There are 14 residues in the CDR3. The ends lost 2 bases at V and 5 bases at J; junction bases unmatched: 2. Per germline, CDR1 MNHEY and CDR2 SVGAGI. This CDR3 reads CASSYTTSGETQYF. In nucleotides, the CDR3 is TGTGCCAGCAGTTACACGACTAGCGGGGAGACCCAGTACTTC.

This sequence joins TRBV6-1 and TRBJ1-1; D is uncertain. Trimming took 2 bases from V and 0 from J, leaving 13 bases between them. The CDR3 sequence is 16 residues long. Germline loops: CDR1 MNHNS, CDR2 SASEGT. CDR3 region: CASSERLQFMNTEAFF. The CDR3 coding sequence is TGTGCCAGCAGTGAACGATTGCAGTTCATGAACACTGAAGCTTTCTTT.

The CDR3, as DNA: TGCGCCAGCAGCTTAACCGCTGGAGGACAGCCACTTATACCTAATGAAAAACTGTTTTTT. Protein: CASSLTAGGQPLIPNEKLFF. The chain joins TRBV5-1 to TRBJ1-4, with TRBD1 as a possible D gene (6 bases). CDR1 is SGHRS and CDR2 is YFSETQ in the germline V gene. The V end lost 2 bases, the J end lost 3 bases, and 26 bases lay between the germline ends. The CDR3 extends over 20 amino acids.

The V and J genes are TRBV10-3 and TRBJ2-2; 12 positions agree with TRBD2. Trimming took 6 bases from V and 7 from J; bases not matched to a gene: 6. The CDR3 runs to 15 residues. Looked up from germline, CDR1 is ENHRY and CDR2 is SYGVKD. CDR3 coding DNA: TGTGCCATCAGCCTAGCGGGAGGGCCGAACGGGGAGCTGTTTTTT. The encoded protein is CAISLAGGPNGELFF.

The rearrangement joins TRBV5-4 to TRBJ1-2; unclear D gene. The CDR3 totals 13 residues. The V gene's germline CDR1 is SGHNT and CDR2 YYREEE (reference sequence). V was clipped by 0 bases and J by 1 base, with 4 bases between them. The CDR3 region is CASSLDGNYGYTF. CDR3 DNA: TGTGCCAGCAGCTTGGACGGTAACTATGGCTACACCTTC.

In its sample, this clone was seen once. The chain couples TRBV6-1 to TRBJ2-7, with 7 bases matching TRBD1. J lost 2 bases, V lost 0 bases, and 4 bases had no gene match. The CDR3 totals 15 residues. CDR1 and CDR2 from the germline V gene are MNHNS and SASEGT. CDR3 in DNA: TGTGCCAGCAGTGAAGCCCCCGGGACAGCCTACGAGCAGTACTTC. It is translated as CASSEAPGTAYEQYF.

V gene TRBV2 combines with J gene TRBJ1-6, with D perhaps TRBD1 (5 bases). CDR3 size: 13 residues. Germline loops: CDR1 SNHLY, CDR2 FYNNEI. The germline V and J ends were trimmed by 7 bases and 6 bases, with 10 bases remaining between them. CDR3 amino acids: CASKRDRNSPLHF. DNA of the CDR3: TGTGCCAGCAAGAGGGACCGTAATTCACCCCTCCACTTT.

This chain connects TRBV30 to TRBJ2-7, with 7 nucleotides matching TRBD2. CDR1 is GTSNPN and CDR2 is SVGIG in the germline V gene (reference sequence). V lost 6 bases, J lost 2 bases, and 4 bases stayed unmatched. The CDR3 covers 12 residues. The CDR3 reads CACLAGAYEQYF. DNA of the CDR3: TGTGCCTGCCTTGCGGGGGCCTACGAGCAGTACTTC.

The rearrangement uses TRBV6-2 or TRBV6-3 and TRBJ1-1; D is possibly TRBD1 (5 bases). CDR3 length: 21 residues. Germline V gives CDR1 MNHEY, CDR2 SVGEGT. The V gene lost 2 bases and the J gene lost 11 bases, with 39 bases spanning the gap. The CDR3, as DNA: TGTGCCAGCAGTTACCCTCACCTCGGGCACTCCACCCAGGGCCGTCGACCTGGGGCTTTCTTT. Amino acids: CASSYPHLGHSTQGRRPGAFF.

This clone was seen more than once but under ten times. The CDR3 DNA reads as TGTGCCAGCAGTTTAACGTACTTAGCCAAAAACATTCAGTACTTC. Its protein is CASSLTYLAKNIQYF. This rearrangement joins TRBV27 to TRBJ2-4; the D is unclear. This CDR3 comprises 15 residues. V shed 2 bases and J shed 0 bases, with 8 bases lying between them. Germline lookup yields CDR1 MNHEY and CDR2 SMNVEV (reference sequence).

The chain recombines TRBV4-1 with TRBJ1-2, with D possibly matching TRBD1 (5 bases). Germline values: CDR1 MGHRA, CDR2 YSYEKL. The CDR3 spans 13 residues. V lost 2 bases, J lost 8 bases, and 12 bases lay in between. The CDR3 loop reads CASSQLGAKGYTF. DNA for the CDR3: TGCGCCAGCAGCCAATTAGGGGCGAAGGGCTACACCTTC.

This sequence joins TRBV4-1 and TRBJ2-7; no reliable D call. The CDR3 loop spans 16 amino acids. The V end was cut by 4 bases, the J end by 4 bases, with 20 bases between. Germline lookup yields CDR1 MGHRA and CDR2 YSYEKL. The CDR3 loop is CASSPPGHRPTYEQYF. In DNA form, the CDR3 reads TGCGCCAGCAGCCCGCCCGGTCACCGGCCGACATACGAGCAGTACTTC.

The chain uses TRBV27 and TRBJ2-5; D perhaps matches TRBD1 (6 bases). V dropped 7 bases and J dropped 2 bases, with 14 bases sitting between them. The CDR3 runs to 14 residues. The germline CDR1 and CDR2 sequences are MNHEY and SMNVEV (reference sequence). The CDR3, as DNA: TGTGCCAGCACCTCGACAGGCGGACAAGAGACCCAGTACTTC. Protein product: CASTSTGGQETQYF.

The chain has TRBV3-1 (or the pseudogene TRBV3-2) and TRBJ2-5; D not resolved. The CDR3 contains 14 residues. Looked up from germline, CDR1 is LGHDT and CDR2 is YNNKEL (reference sequence). V lost 0 bases and J 7 bases, leaving 12 bases between the germline ends. As DNA, the CDR3 is TGTGCCAGCAGCCAAGAACGGATTGAGGTGACCCAGTACTTC. Protein: CASSQERIEVTQYF.

V and J are TRBV12-3 or TRBV12-4 and TRBJ1-2; D remains unclear. The CDR3 contains 13 residues. Trimming removed 6 bases at V and 3 bases at J, with 11 bases between. The CDR3 DNA sequence: TGTGCCAGCAGATATACAGATTACTATGGCTACACCTTC. It encodes CASRYTDYYGYTF.

This clone was picked up one time. The CDR3 loop reads CASSLSGDEQFF. The CDR3 coding sequence is TGTGCCAGCAGTTTATCCGGCGATGAGCAGTTCTTC. The gene calls are TRBV11-3 and TRBJ2-1; D is undetermined. Germline CDR1 and CDR2: SGHNT and YENEEA. This CDR3 contains 12 residues. The germline V and J ends were trimmed by 6 bases and 8 bases, with 11 bases remaining between them.

The chain links TRBV5-1 to TRBJ2-1; 8 bases are a match to TRBD1. Germline V CDR1 and CDR2: SGHRS, YFSETQ. J gave up 3 bases and V 0 bases, and 5 bases lay outside the gene matches. The CDR3 consists of 16 residues. In nucleotides, the CDR3 is TGCGCCAGCAGCTTGGGGGACAGGCCACTCTACAATGAGCAGTTCTTC. Residues: CASSLGDRPLYNEQFF.

The chain couples TRBV5-1 to TRBJ2-3; 8 bases agree with TRBD1. Trimming cost V 2 bases and J 1 base; bases outside gene matches: 6. CDR1 and CDR2 (germline): SGHRS, YFSETQ. This CDR3 has 16 amino acids. The CDR3 DNA reads TGCGCCAGCAGCTTCGGACAGGGCGCCGGCACAGATACGCAGTATTTT. This sequence encodes CASSFGQGAGTDTQYF.

This clone was recorded only once. The chain joins TRBV5-1 to TRBJ1-1, with D unresolved. Germline assignment: CDR1 SGHRS and CDR2 YFSETQ. This CDR3 contains 14 residues. Trimming stripped 0 bases from V and 5 bases from J, with 11 bases between. The CDR3 sequence: CASSLEPLLTEAFF. The DNA for the CDR3 is TGCGCCAGCAGCTTGGAGCCACTTCTTACTGAAGCTTTCTTT. Combining the CDR3 with reference TRBV5-1 and TRBJ1-1 gives the whole variable domain KAGVTQTPRYLIKTRGQQVTLSCSPISGHRSVSWYQQTPGQGLQFLFEYFSETQRNKGNFPGRFSGRQFSNSRSEMNVSTLELGDSALYLCASSLEPLLTEAFFGQGTRLTVV.